Described below is a single T cell receptor (beta chain) sequence and its context. TCRdb reprocessed the RT-PCR reads with MiXCR, giving one entry per CDR3 protein. Of 500,000 to 700,000 distinct CDR3 sequences in the sample, roughly 25% were seen once. CDR3 length equals 17 residues. Looked up from germline, CDR1 is DFQATT and CDR2 is SNEGSKA (reference sequence). V lost 0 bases and J 4 bases, leaving 16 bases between the germline ends. The data were taken from a study of response to subunit inactivated influenza vaccine. Separately, the same data were catalogued under a study of T cells expressing NK-cell markers. That study reports: As the method of synthesis, 5'RACE template switching with UMIs yielded TCR beta cDNA. The TCR beta repertoires originated in sorted CD3+CD56+NKG2C+, CD3+CD56+NKG2C- and CD3+CD56-NKG2C+ T cells. Of eight sequenced donors, seven were HCMV-seropositive and one HCMV-seronegative. For a few donors, these clonotypes were likewise the leading ones in the CD3+CD56-NKG2C+ fraction. Nothing established the HCMV specificity of expanded NKG2C+ T cell clones.

The source is a man aged 45-60 years who received an inactivated influenza vaccine. The rearrangement links TRBV20-1 to TRBJ1-6, with a weak D call TRBD1 (6 bases). This specimen was CD4+ T cells sorted from PBMCs, taken 11 to 12 days after vaccination. The DNA of the CDR3 is TGCAGTGCTAGAGACGCTCAGGGGCTAAAGTATAATTCACCCCTCCACTTT. Translated, it gives CSARDAQGLKYNSPLHF.